Listed below are T cell receptor beta chains from one sample, sequenced in a study of cytomegalovirus exposure and HLA in healthy donors. The data were produced by immunoSEQ multiplex PCR, yet TCRdb's version contains in-frame clones alone and is incomplete. Seen here are about 120,000 clones, around four fifths observed once, and the top ten hold 1.5%. The material sequenced was PBMCs. The receptors originated from a female donor in good health and CMV-seronegative. Both conserved end residues are trimmed from each CDR3. Fields, in order: V gene, CDR3 protein.

V: TRBV6-1; CDR3: ASTTDRGIEKLF
V: TRBV6-5; CDR3: ASSYTVPIGNTIY
V: TRBV12-5; CDR3: ASGLDTGTGGPNYGYT
V: TRBV11-3; CDR3: ASSWGQRSTGELF
V: TRBV6-5; CDR3: ASSYVAGGPHEQY
V: TRBV18; CDR3: ASSASGNTEAF
V: TRBV5-6; CDR3: ASSLEGEASYEQY
V: TRBV2; CDR3: ASSDLAGGMDEQF
V: TRBV28; CDR3: ASSTRPTDNEQF
V: TRBV4-3; CDR3: ASSRAGSGLNIQY
V: TRBV27; CDR3: ASSLIGVRGDYGYT
V: TRBV28; CDR3: ASSLVSTDTQY
V: TRBV7-6; CDR3: ASSIGIAGTGHQF
V: TRBV5-6; CDR3: ASSSQRRGYNEQF
V: TRBV10-3; CDR3: AISAPSGRAEETQY
V: TRBV11-3; CDR3: ASSFASGRGNEQF
V: TRBV5-5; CDR3: ASSVVTGTGLYEQY
V: TRBV2; CDR3: ASSELAAYNEQF
V: TRBV12-5; CDR3: ASGLPGNTEAF
V: TRBV9; CDR3: ASSGTSGHSYNEQF
V: TRBV27; CDR3: ASSLSGGTQETQY
V: TRBV4-3; CDR3: ASSHLLAGTYEQY
V: TRBV28; CDR3: ASSFPRDSEAF
V: TRBV5-1; CDR3: ASSFRGFDEQY
V: TRBV19; CDR3: ASSIARFNEQY
V: TRBV10-3; CDR3: AISDGNRVNTEAF
V: TRBV7-2; CDR3: ASSFTGTEAF
V: TRBV6-1; CDR3: ASSEKPPGLAPSPGQF
V: TRBV28; CDR3: ASSLGRGRWYGYT
V: TRBV6-5; CDR3: ASTRPPEGYNEQF
V: TRBV28; CDR3: ASSLGAGVFDGYT
V: TRBV5-4; CDR3: ASSLGGQGLNYGYT
V: TRBV4-2; CDR3: ASSQAAGAGNQPQH
V: TRBV14; CDR3: ASSQGAGIDTEAF
V: TRBV4-3; CDR3: ASSQDTYSSEELF
V: TRBV6-1; CDR3: ASRTGSYNEQF
V: TRBV30; CDR3: AWSRGSTGANQPQH
V: TRBV2; CDR3: ASSETGTEHSGANVLT
V: TRBV4-3; CDR3: ASSPFGGQGRPGEQY
V: TRBV19; CDR3: ASSTGTLFYNEQF
V: TRBV28; CDR3: ASTPGGGSYNEQF
V: TRBV28; CDR3: ASTLSGNTIY
V: TRBV9; CDR3: ASSPRIAGVNEQY
V: TRBV7-6; CDR3: ASSKMTPAGGADTQY
V: TRBV4-3; CDR3: ASSPRLAGYTTEAF
V: TRBV11-3; CDR3: ASSPREGNEQF
V: TRBV9; CDR3: ASSVQGGDETQY
V: TRBV29-1; CDR3: SVAGLAGPRDEQY
V: TRBV4-2; CDR3: ASSQDRGRGGETQY
V: TRBV27; CDR3: ASSFGGQPQH
V: TRBV7-8; CDR3: ASSLSIGTAVNEKLF
V: TRBV2; CDR3: ASSVRTGWAQPQH
V: TRBV5-4; CDR3: ASSRDRGDEQY
V: TRBV4-2; CDR3: ASSHGSPFTGGETQY
V: TRBV4-2; CDR3: ASSQDRGQYGYT